The next 32 T cell receptor beta chains were all read from a single sample in a study of T cells in Graves' hyperthyroidism and ophthalmopathy. Authors of the study amplified TCR beta CDR3 regions from RNA transcripts. The primer set for the first-round RT-PCR of the TCR CDR3 was HTBI. Using its own MiXCR run on the multiplex PCR reads, TCRdb lists one record per CDR3 protein. The sample has 400,000 to 550,000 distinct CDR3 sequences; around 15% are singletons. Sequenced sample: blood. All receptors come from a woman between 18 and 29 years old with Graves' hyperthyroidism.

A note on this clonotype: Possible read error: a much larger clone is one base away. V and J are TRBV4-1 and TRBJ1-2, with no clear D. CDR1 MGHRA and CDR2 YSYEKL come from the germline V gene. The CDR3 contains 15 residues. CDR3 sequence reads: CASSQDPGANYGHTF. The CDR3 DNA sequence: TGCGCCAGCAGCCAAGATCCCGGAGCTAACTATGGCCACACCTTC.

The table lists this clonotype with many counts. The V gene is TRBV20-1, the J gene TRBJ1-5; 7 nucleotides align to TRBD1. The J segment lost 1 base and the V segment lost 3 bases, leaving 6 bases of the junction unmatched. Germline CDR1 and CDR2: DFQATT and SNEGSKA (reference sequence). This CDR3 comprises 15 residues. Written as DNA, the CDR3 is TGCAGTGCTAGCCTGACAGGGATGAGCAATCAGCCCCAGCATTTT. Amino acids: CSASLTGMSNQPQHF.

This clonotype was seen ten or more times. The chain employs TRBV6-1 and TRBJ1-1; 9 bases are a match to TRBD1. The germline V gene encodes CDR1 MNHNS and CDR2 SASEGT. The CDR3 contains 17 residues. V gave up 7 bases and J gave up 0 bases; unmatched junction bases: 12. The CDR3: CASTRTGALDVNTEAFF. CDR3 DNA: TGTGCCAGCACTAGGACAGGGGCCCTTGATGTGAACACTGAAGCTTTCTTT.

The V call is TRBV5-1, the J call TRBJ2-2; the match to TRBD2 covers 8 bases. Germline CDR1 reads SGHRS; CDR2 reads YFSETQ. This CDR3 has 17 amino acids. Unmatched junction bases numbered 15, after V lost 4 bases and J lost 7 bases. CDR3 residues: CASSPQPSGSQGGELFF. The CDR3 DNA follows: TGCGCCAGCAGCCCCCAACCCAGCGGGAGTCAGGGCGGGGAGCTGTTTTTT.

This clonotype was detected a few times. J is TRBJ2-2 and V is TRBV12-3 or TRBV12-4; D uncertain. This CDR3 spans 17 amino acids. V lost 3 bases, J lost 0 bases, and 14 bases lay in between. The CDR3 bases are TGTGCCAGCAGTTTCCTGGAGTACCGAACGAACACCGGGGAGCTGTTTTTT. It specifies CASSFLEYRTNTGELFF.

The rearrangement joins TRBV7-3 to TRBJ2-5; possibly TRBD1 or TRBD2 for D (5 bases each). Germline CDR1 is SGHTA and CDR2 is FQGTGA. The V gene lost 5 bases and the J gene lost 4 bases, with 11 bases spanning the gap. CDR3 length equals 13 residues. CDR3 loop: CASSARGVETQYF. CDR3 in DNA: TGTGCCAGCAGCGCCCGGGGCGTAGAGACCCAGTACTTC.

This clonotype was picked up many times. The rearrangement links TRBV30 to TRBJ2-3, with 10 bases matching TRBD2. The CDR3 totals 14 residues. Looked up from germline, CDR1 is GTSNPN and CDR2 is SVGIG (reference sequence). After removal of 2 bases from V and 4 bases from J, the junction contained 3 bases not matched to a gene. The CDR3 is CAWSPGLAADTQYF. The DNA of the CDR3 is TGTGCCTGGAGTCCCGGACTAGCGGCAGATACGCAGTATTTT.

This clonotype was seen only a few times. A much larger clone lies one base from this, so it may be a read error. The rearrangement joins TRBV6-2 or TRBV6-3 to TRBJ2-2, with TRBD1 as a possible D gene (6 bases). Germline V gives CDR1 MNHEY, CDR2 SVGEGT. CDR3 size: 16 residues. V lost 6 bases, J lost 4 bases, and 18 bases lay in between. The chain's CDR3 is CASRPQGLGLTGELFF. CDR3 coding DNA: TGTGCCAGCAGACCCCAGGGGCTCGGGCTCACCGGGGAGCTGTTTTTT.

The chain has TRBV5-1 and TRBJ1-5, with D unclear. Germline V lookup: CDR1 SGHRS, CDR2 YFSETQ. The CDR3 is made up of 15 amino acids. The V end lost 3 bases, the J end lost 5 bases, and 15 bases lay between the germline ends. The chain's CDR3 is CASSSFPDLDQPQHF. The CDR3 DNA reads as TGCGCCAGCAGCTCTTTCCCCGACCTGGATCAGCCCCAGCATTTT.

As concerns this clonotype: A much more abundant neighbour one base away suggests this may be a read error. The gene calls are TRBV30 and TRBJ2-1; D ambiguous. CDR1 is GTSNPN and CDR2 is SVGIG in the germline V gene (reference sequence). The CDR3 has 13 amino acids. Here the CDR3 reads CVWFHPISLEQFF. CDR3 sequence (DNA): TGTGTCTGGTTTCACCCCATATCCCTAGAGCAGTTCTTC.

The CDR3 spells CSARDPGTGGYTNTEAFF. CDR3 DNA sequence: TGCAGTGCTAGAGATCCCGGGACAGGAGGGTACACGAACACTGAAGCTTTCTTT. This chain uses TRBV20-1 with TRBJ1-1; 8 nucleotides match TRBD1. Trimming at V came to 0 bases and at J to 1 base, leaving 13 bases not matched to a gene. CDR1 and CDR2 (germline): DFQATT, SNEGSKA (reference sequence). This CDR3 is built from 18 residues.

This clonotype was picked up many times. The gene calls are TRBV5-1 and TRBJ1-2; possible D gene TRBD1, 6 bases. V lost 0 bases to trimming and J lost 4 bases, with 10 bases between them. CDR3 length: 14 residues. Per the germline V gene, CDR1 is SGHRS and CDR2 is YFSETQ. The CDR3 protein is CASSLALGAYGYTF. CDR3 coding DNA: TGCGCCAGCAGCTTGGCTCTGGGGGCCTATGGCTACACCTTC. Based on the CDR3 plus reference TRBV5-1 and TRBJ1-2, the full variable domain is KAGVTQTPRYLIKTRGQQVTLSCSPISGHRSVSWYQQTPGQGLQFLFEYFSETQRNKGNFPGRFSGRQFSNSRSEMNVSTLELGDSALYLCASSLALGAYGYTFGSGTRLTVV.

This clonotype has at least ten counts. The gene calls are TRBV19 and TRBJ2-3, with D possibly being TRBD2 (5 bases). Germline V gene lookup returns CDR1 LNHDA and CDR2 SQIVND (reference sequence). This CDR3 is built from 15 residues. Trimming cost V 10 bases and J 0 bases, with 17 bases left between them. CDR3 protein: CATRPPGLSTDTQYF. The CDR3, as DNA: TGTGCCACTCGCCCCCCGGGATTGAGCACAGATACGCAGTATTTT. Based on the CDR3 plus reference TRBV19 and TRBJ2-3, the full variable domain is DGGITQSPKYLFRKEGQNVTLSCEQNLNHDAMYWYRQDPGQGLRLIYYSQIVNDFQKGDIAEGYSVSREKKESFPLTVTSAQKNPTAFYLCATRPPGLSTDTQYFGPGTRLTVL.

In its sample, this clonotype was seen many times. The J gene is TRBJ1-3, the V gene TRBV12-3 or TRBV12-4; 7 bases map to TRBD1. The trim removed 4 bases at V and 3 bases at J, leaving 9 bases unmatched. CDR3 length: 16 residues. The CDR3 region has the DNA TGTGCCAGCAGTTCGGCCCCCAGGGGGATTGGAAACACCATATATTTT. It encodes CASSSAPRGIGNTIYF.

The chain employs TRBV19 and TRBJ2-1; D unresolved. Per germline, CDR1 LNHDA and CDR2 SQIVND (reference sequence). The V end lost 3 bases, the J end lost 0 bases, and 9 bases lay between the germline ends. The CDR3 has 15 residues. CDR3 bases: TGTGCCAGTAGTATTGGGCTGGGCTCCTACAATGAGCAGTTCTTC. It specifies CASSIGLGSYNEQFF.

This clonotype was detected ten times or more. The V and J genes are TRBV27 and TRBJ2-4, with 7 nucleotides matching TRBD1. The length of the CDR3 is 17 residues. The trim removed 0 bases at V and 4 bases at J, leaving 9 bases unmatched. Germline assignment: CDR1 MNHEY and CDR2 SMNVEV (reference sequence). As DNA, the CDR3 is TGTGCCAGCAGTTTATCGGTCAACAGGGGCCTTAAAAACATTCAGTACTTC. Translating gives CASSLSVNRGLKNIQYF.

The table lists this clonotype with many counts. The rearrangement joins TRBV24-1 to TRBJ2-7; D is undetermined. The germline V and J ends were trimmed by 0 bases and 3 bases, with 5 bases remaining between them. The CDR3 length is 13 residues. CDR1 is KGHDR and CDR2 is SFDVKD in the germline V gene. The CDR3 loop is CATSDLSSYEQYF. The CDR3 DNA sequence: TGTGCCACCAGTGATTTGAGCAGCTACGAGCAGTACTTC.

This clonotype was counted a few times. The chain has TRBV5-4 and TRBJ1-1; D possibly corresponds to TRBD1 (5 bases). The CDR3 consists of 13 residues. V shed 4 bases and J shed 3 bases, with 10 bases lying between them. Germline V CDR1 and CDR2: SGHNT, YYREEE (reference sequence). CDR3: CASSLAGHTEAFF. CDR3 bases: TGTGCCAGCAGCCTTGCGGGACACACTGAAGCTTTCTTT. The full variable domain, with the rest looked up from reference TRBV5-4 and TRBJ1-1, is ETGVTQSPTHLIKTRGQQVTLRCSSQSGHNTVSWYQQALGQGPQFIFQYYREEENGRGNFPPRFSGLQFPNYSSELNVNALELDDSALYLCASSLAGHTEAFFGQGTRLTVV.

This clonotype was observed a handful of times. J is TRBJ1-5 and V is TRBV27, with D possibly being TRBD1 (6 bases). V gave up 6 bases and J gave up 5 bases, with 14 bases separating them. Per the germline V gene, CDR1 is MNHEY and CDR2 is SMNVEV (reference sequence). The CDR3 totals 14 residues. The DNA for the CDR3 is TGTGCCAGCAGGCTTCACAGGGCCGATCAGCCCCAGCATTTT. It specifies CASRLHRADQPQHF.

In its sample, this clonotype was seen a few times. This chain uses TRBV7-8 with TRBJ1-3; D remains ambiguous. V was cut by 4 bases and J by 0 bases, with 10 bases left in between. The CDR3 runs 15 residues. Germline V gene lookup returns CDR1 SGHVS and CDR2 FQNEAQ. The CDR3 nucleotides read TGTGCCAGCAGCTCTATGGAGTTCTCTGGAAACACCATATATTTT. Translating gives CASSSMEFSGNTIYF. The complete variable domain, with remaining parts taken from reference TRBV7-8 and TRBJ1-3, reads GAGVSQSPRYKVAKRGQDVALRCDPISGHVSLFWYQQALGQGPEFLTYFQNEAQLDKSGLPSDRFFAERPEGSVSTLKIQRTQQEDSAVYLCASSSMEFSGNTIYFGEGSWLTVV.

J is TRBJ1-3 and V is TRBV18; D is perhaps TRBD1 (5 bases). V lost 3 bases, J lost 2 bases, and 17 bases lay in between. The length of the CDR3 is 17 residues. Germline CDR1 KGHSH, CDR2 LQKENI. Here the CDR3 reads CASSPQGVLSPGNTIYF. DNA for the CDR3: TGTGCCAGCTCACCCCAGGGAGTTCTAAGTCCTGGAAACACCATATATTTT.

This clonotype has a count of ten or more. The chain employs TRBV12-3 or TRBV12-4 and TRBJ2-3; 7 bases line up with TRBD1. The CDR3 has 15 amino acids. V shed 2 bases and J 2 bases; nucleotides not matched to a gene: 4. The DNA of the CDR3 is TGTGCCAGCAGTTTACGGGGACAGTCCACAGATACGCAGTATTTT. Its translation is CASSLRGQSTDTQYF.

This clonotype was detected ten times or more. This chain connects TRBV2 to TRBJ2-4, with D perhaps TRBD1 or TRBD2 (5 bases each). V shed 5 bases and J shed 10 bases, with 18 bases lying between them. CDR1 is SNHLY, CDR2 FYNNEI, per germline. The CDR3 totals 14 residues. CDR3 amino acids: CASSNEGSGGIQYF. The CDR3 DNA is TGTGCCAGCAGTAACGAGGGGAGTGGTGGGATTCAGTACTTC.

The chain couples TRBV6-1 to TRBJ2-3, with D tentatively TRBD1 (6 bases). The CDR3 runs 14 residues. From germline, CDR1 is MNHNS and CDR2 SASEGT. Trimming took 1 base from V and 2 from J, leaving 7 bases between them. The CDR3 coding sequence is TGTGCCAGCAGTGAAGGGGGGCCCACAGATACGCAGTATTTT. Amino acid sequence: CASSEGGPTDTQYF.

This clonotype came up many times. This sequence joins TRBV6-1 and TRBJ1-2, with a possible D match to TRBD1 (5 bases). This CDR3 has 14 residues. The germline CDR1 and CDR2 sequences are MNHNS and SASEGT. The V end was cut by 6 bases, the J end by 7 bases, with 18 bases between. CDR3 loop: CASRTSDSVSGYTF. Written as DNA, the CDR3 is TGTGCCAGCAGAACCTCAGACAGCGTGAGTGGCTACACCTTC.

This clonotype has ten or more counts. V gene TRBV10-3 combines with J gene TRBJ2-3; no definite D call. V lost 2 bases and J 1 base, leaving 16 bases between the germline ends. Germline CDR1 reads ENHRY; CDR2 reads SYGVKD. This CDR3 has 17 amino acids. In DNA, the CDR3 is TGTGCCATCAGTGAGACCCCCTTACCCCAAGGCACAGATACGCAGTATTTT. It specifies CAISETPLPQGTDTQYF.

At least ten counts were recorded for this clonotype. The rearrangement joins TRBV19 to TRBJ2-7; D not certain. The CDR3 runs 13 residues. V lost 6 bases and J 2 bases, leaving 11 bases between the germline ends. Germline V gene lookup returns CDR1 LNHDA and CDR2 SQIVND (reference sequence). The CDR3 loop reads CASSPGAAYEQYV. The CDR3 DNA is TGTGCCAGTAGCCCCGGCGCGGCCTACGAGCAGTACGTC.

This clonotype was recorded at least ten times. The CDR3 sequence: CASTPSGGEDGEKLFF. Written as DNA, the CDR3 is TGTGCCAGCACCCCTTCCGGCGGGGAAGACGGTGAAAAACTGTTTTTT. The chain employs TRBV27 and TRBJ1-4; D unclear. The germline V gene encodes CDR1 MNHEY and CDR2 SMNVEV (reference sequence). The CDR3 is 16 amino acids. V shed 7 bases and J shed 7 bases, with 22 bases lying between them.

This clonotype was counted between two and nine times. This chain joins TRBV3-1 and TRBJ2-5, with 8 bases fitting TRBD2. Per the germline V gene, CDR1 is LGHDT and CDR2 is YNNKEL (reference sequence). J gave up 7 bases and V 6 bases, and 4 bases lay outside the gene matches. This CDR3 contains 12 residues. DNA of the CDR3: TGTGCCAGCAGGCCCCGGGGGGGGACCCAGTACTTC. This encodes CASRPRGGTQYF.

The chain combines TRBV12-3 or TRBV12-4 with TRBJ1-1, with D maybe TRBD1 (6 bases). The CDR3 sequence is 13 residues long. The V end lost 5 bases, the J end lost 6 bases, and 13 bases lay between the germline ends. The CDR3 DNA is TGTGCCAGCAGTCCTTACAGGGTTCCTGAAGCTTTCTTT. This gives the protein CASSPYRVPEAFF.

This clonotype was picked up one time. This sequence joins TRBV19 and TRBJ1-5; unclear D gene. Germline CDR1 and CDR2: LNHDA and SQIVND (reference sequence). V lost 1 base, J lost 5 bases, and 6 bases lay in between. The CDR3 totals 13 residues. The CDR3: CASSIVLYQPQHF. The CDR3 nucleotides are TGTGCCAGTAGTATAGTCTTGTATCAGCCCCAGCATTTT. The whole variable domain, filled in from reference TRBV19 and TRBJ1-5, reads DGGITQSPKYLFRKEGQNVTLSCEQNLNHDAMYWYRQDPGQGLRLIYYSQIVNDFQKGDIAEGYSVSREKKESFPLTVTSAQKNPTAFYLCASSIVLYQPQHFGDGTRLSIL.

This clonotype was detected once. The rearrangement links TRBV2 to TRBJ1-1; D is unresolved. The CDR3 totals 14 residues. Germline-derived CDR1 and CDR2 are SNHLY and FYNNEI. V lost 6 bases and J 3 bases, leaving 14 bases between the germline ends. The chain's CDR3 is CASSPDGEDTEAFF. The CDR3 nucleotides read TGTGCCAGCAGCCCGGACGGGGAGGACACTGAAGCTTTCTTT. The full variable domain, with the rest looked up from reference TRBV2 and TRBJ1-1, is EPEVTQTPSHQVTQMGQEVILRCVPISNHLYFYWYRQILGQKVEFLVSFYNNEISEKSEIFDDQFSVERPDGSNFTLKIRSTKLEDSAMYFCASSPDGEDTEAFFGQGTRLTVV.